The 30 T cell receptor beta chains presented below share a single source sample, sequenced in a study of blood T cell repertoires in COVID-19. This table comes from immunoSEQ multiplex PCR, and its TCRdb copy is limited to in-frame clones, with some not included. The sample records fewer than 180,000 clones, 84% being singletons. Sequencing input: peripheral blood. The receptor source for this set is an older man with acute or convalescent COVID-19.

This chain's CDR3 is CASTEQGSKNIQYF. As DNA, the CDR3 is TGTGCCAGCACCGAACAGGGGTCCAAAAACATTCAGTACTTC. The chain carries TRBV21-1 and TRBJ2-4; the table's D call of TRBD1 was not tested on the DNA. TRBV21-1 is listed as a pseudogene. The CDR3 covers 14 residues.

The chain employs TRBV19 and TRBJ1-2; D is ambiguous. Trimming cost V 3 bases and J 3 bases, with 11 bases left between them. Germline values: CDR1 LNHDA, CDR2 SQIVND (reference sequence). CDR3 length: 14 residues. Here the CDR3 reads CASSIGGQHYGYTF. The DNA of the CDR3 is TGTGCCAGTAGTATCGGTGGGCAGCACTATGGCTACACCTTC.

V is TRBV6-5 and J is TRBJ1-4; D is undetermined. Trimming took off 2 bases at V and 8 bases at J, with 12 bases between the two ends. The germline V gene encodes CDR1 MNHEY and CDR2 SVGAGI. This CDR3 spans 14 amino acids. CDR3 bases: TGTGCCAGCAGTTACGTGGTTAGCAAGGAAAAACTGTTTTTT. This encodes CASSYVVSKEKLFF.

The chain has TRBV20-1 and TRBJ2-1; 10 bases are shared with TRBD2. This CDR3 has 15 residues. From germline, CDR1 is DFQATT and CDR2 SNEGSKA (reference sequence). The V and J ends lost 3 bases and 4 bases, in that order; junction bases with no gene match: 6. CDR3 bases: TGCAGTGCTAGTTTAGCGGGGGGCCTATACAATGAGCAGTTCTTC. It specifies CSASLAGGLYNEQFF.

The CDR3, as DNA: TGCGCCAGCAGCTTGGGAGCCGGGGAGCTGTTTTTT. This translates into CASSLGAGELFF. This sequence joins TRBV5-1 and TRBJ2-2, with unresolved D. The CDR3 totals 12 residues. The germline V gene has CDR1 SGHRS and CDR2 YFSETQ. V was shortened by 0 bases and J by 6 bases, with 3 bases between the two germline ends.

The V call is TRBV20-1, the J call TRBJ2-3; D uncertain. Trimming took off 6 bases at V and 11 bases at J, with 15 bases between the two ends. Germline loops: CDR1 DFQATT, CDR2 SNEGSKA (reference sequence). There are 11 residues in the CDR3. The CDR3 DNA reads TGCAGTGCCCCGACTGGTACTGGGCAGTATTTT. Translating gives CSAPTGTGQYF.

The chain couples TRBV3-1 (or the pseudogene TRBV3-2) to TRBJ1-2, with D maybe TRBD1 (6 bases). Germline V gene sequence: CDR1 LGHDT, CDR2 YNNKEL (reference sequence). Trimming shortened V by 2 bases and J by 7 bases, and 14 bases separated the two germline ends. The CDR3 runs to 14 residues. The CDR3 spells CASSQQGPRGGYTF. CDR3 DNA: TGTGCCAGCAGCCAACAGGGGCCCAGGGGTGGCTACACCTTC.

The CDR3 loop reads CASSPRWALKNEQFF. CDR3 nucleotide sequence: TGTGCCAGCAGCCCAAGGTGGGCCCTTAAGAATGAGCAGTTCTTC. The chain couples TRBV9 to TRBJ2-1; D gene uncertain. The germline V gene encodes CDR1 SGDLS and CDR2 YYNGEE. Trimming left V 4 bases short and J 7 bases short, with 18 bases between. This CDR3 contains 15 residues.

The chain joins TRBV7-6 to TRBJ1-3, with 7 bases fitting TRBD1. V shed 1 base and J 1 base; nucleotides not matched to a gene: 1. Looked up from germline, CDR1 is SGHVS and CDR2 is FNYEAQ. CDR3 length equals 15 residues. The CDR3 nucleotides read TGTGCCAGCAGCTTAGACAGGGGATCTGGAAACACCATATATTTT. Encoded protein: CASSLDRGSGNTIYF.

The CDR3 spells CASTSGPINSPLHF. CDR3 DNA: TGTGCCAGCACCAGCGGACCGATTAATTCACCCCTCCACTTT. The chain couples TRBV28 to TRBJ1-6; D gene ambiguous. The V end was cut by 7 bases, the J end by 6 bases, with 13 bases between. The CDR3 runs to 14 residues. CDR1 is MDHEN and CDR2 is SYDVKM in the germline V gene.

The CDR3 spells CSASEGWNEQFF. The CDR3 coding sequence is TGCAGTGCTAGTGAGGGCTGGAATGAGCAGTTCTTC. The gene calls are TRBV20-1 and TRBJ2-1; a weak D match, TRBD2 (5 bases). Germline-derived CDR1 and CDR2 are DFQATT and SNEGSKA (reference sequence). Trimming took 3 bases from V and 7 from J, leaving 10 bases between them. This CDR3 spans 12 amino acids.

V usage is TRBV6-1 and J usage is TRBJ1-3; D is unclear. CDR1 MNHNS and CDR2 SASEGT come from the germline V gene. Trimming cost V 3 bases and J 0 bases, with 6 bases left between them. The CDR3 covers 14 residues. CDR3 sequence reads: CASSDRFSGNTIYF. The CDR3 DNA follows: TGTGCCAGCAGTGACAGATTCTCTGGAAACACCATATATTTT.

This clone has just a few counts. The chain combines TRBV27 with TRBJ1-2; D may be TRBD1 (6 bases). Germline V gene lookup returns CDR1 MNHEY and CDR2 SMNVEV (reference sequence). The CDR3 sequence is 14 residues long. Trimming took 5 bases from V and 4 from J, leaving 14 bases between them. CDR3 sequence: CASSQKGGGYGYTF. CDR3 nucleotides: TGTGCCAGCAGTCAAAAGGGGGGGGGCTATGGCTACACCTTC.

This chain joins TRBV28 and TRBJ2-5; tentatively, D is TRBD1 (6 bases). Germline V gene data show CDR1 as MDHEN and CDR2 as SYDVKM. This CDR3 is 14 amino acids long. V dropped 1 base and J dropped 5 bases, with 11 bases sitting between them. The CDR3 coding sequence is TGTGCCAGCAGTTTATCAGGGGTCGGGGAGACCCAGTACTTC. Its translation: CASSLSGVGETQYF. Based on the CDR3 plus reference TRBV28 and TRBJ2-5, the full variable domain is DVKVTQSSRYLVKRTGEKVFLECVQDMDHENMFWYRQDPGLGLRLIYFSYDVKMKEKGDIPEGYSVSREKKERFSLILESASTNQTSMYLCASSLSGVGETQYFGPGTRLLVL.

This rearrangement joins TRBV2 to TRBJ1-3; D is possibly TRBD1 (6 bases). CDR3 length: 15 amino acids. CDR1 and CDR2 from the germline V gene are SNHLY and FYNNEI. Trimming removed 2 bases from V and 5 bases from J, with 13 bases in between. This chain's CDR3 is CASSESGERRNTIYF. The CDR3 DNA is TGTGCCAGCAGTGAATCAGGGGAGAGAAGAAACACCATATATTTT.

This CDR3 is CAISPSEGTPSEAFF. CDR3 DNA: TGTGCCATCAGTCCTTCGGAGGGCACGCCGAGTGAAGCTTTCTTT. V is TRBV10-3 and J is TRBJ1-1; D gene uncertain. Per germline, CDR1 ENHRY and CDR2 SYGVKD. CDR3 length: 15 amino acids. Trimming cost V 5 bases and J 7 bases, with 20 bases left between them.

The chain combines TRBV7-8 with TRBJ2-5; D ambiguous. The CDR3 consists of 13 residues. Germline CDR1 reads SGHVS; CDR2 reads FQNEAQ. The ends were cut back, 1 base at V and 4 bases at J, with 7 bases in the middle. CDR3 sequence reads: CASSLGRGETQYF. The CDR3 bases are TGTGCCAGCAGCTTAGGTCGAGGAGAGACCCAGTACTTC. The variable domain in full, completed from reference TRBV7-8 and TRBJ2-5, reads GAGVSQSPRYKVAKRGQDVALRCDPISGHVSLFWYQQALGQGPEFLTYFQNEAQLDKSGLPSDRFFAERPEGSVSTLKIQRTQQEDSAVYLCASSLGRGETQYFGPGTRLLVL.

The rearrangement links TRBV11-2 to TRBJ2-3; D possibly corresponds to TRBD2 (7 bases). The CDR3 totals 15 residues. Germline V lookup: CDR1 SGHAT, CDR2 FQNNGV. The V and J ends lost 5 bases and 2 bases respectively, with 14 bases between them. CDR3 sequence (DNA): TGTGCCAGCAGCCCCCGAGGGGGGGCCACAGATACGCAGTATTTT. Amino acid sequence: CASSPRGGATDTQYF. The full variable domain, completed using reference TRBV11-2 and TRBJ2-3, is EAGVAQSPRYKIIEKRQSVAFWCNPISGHATLYWYQQILGQGPKLLIQFQNNGVVDDSQLPKDRFSAERLKGVDSTLKIQPAKLEDSAVYLCASSPRGGATDTQYFGPGTRLTVL.

As to this clone: The sample has other DNA sequences that encode this CDR3 too. This chain links TRBV19 with TRBJ2-1; the D is unclear. The ends were cut back, 4 bases at V and 1 base at J, with 5 bases in the middle. The CDR3 sequence is 13 residues long. Germline CDR1 reads LNHDA; CDR2 reads SQIVND (reference sequence). The CDR3 loop reads CASSTRSYNEQFF. For the CDR3, the DNA is TGTGCCAGTAGTACCCGGTCCTACAATGAGCAGTTCTTC.

The rearrangement links TRBV12-5 to TRBJ1-1; 7 bases align to TRBD1. The CDR3 covers 14 residues. Germline CDR1 reads LGHNT; CDR2 reads FRNRAP. J gave up 4 bases and V 1 base, and 3 bases lay outside the gene matches. The CDR3 DNA is TGTGCTAGTGGTTTGGGACAGGGTCCCACTGAAGCTTTCTTT. Its protein is CASGLGQGPTEAFF.

V usage is TRBV5-8 and J usage is TRBJ2-3; TRBD2 might be the D (5 bases). Germline CDR1 is SGHTS and CDR2 is YDEGEE. The CDR3 is 16 amino acids. V lost 6 bases to trimming and J lost 0 bases, with 17 bases between them. The CDR3 here is CASIDRGIYSTDTQYF. The CDR3 nucleotides are TGTGCCAGCATCGATAGAGGGATTTATAGCACAGATACGCAGTATTTT. The whole variable domain, remainder taken from reference TRBV5-8 and TRBJ2-3, is EAGVTQSPTHLIKTRGQQATLRCSPISGHTSVYWYQQALGLGLQFLLWYDEGEERNRGNFPPRFSGRQFPNYSSELNVNALELEDSALYLCASIDRGIYSTDTQYFGPGTRLTVL.

The rearrangement links TRBV6-6 to TRBJ1-5, with TRBD1 matching over 7 bases. Germline-derived CDR1 and CDR2 are MNHNY and SVGAGI (reference sequence). The ends lost 0 bases at V and 7 bases at J; junction bases unmatched: 6. This CDR3 comprises 15 residues. CDR3 in amino acids: CASSYSQGDVQPQHF. In DNA, the CDR3 is TGTGCCAGCAGTTACTCGCAGGGGGACGTACAGCCCCAGCATTTT.

Comment on this clone: The sample contains more than one DNA sequence encoding this CDR3. The V gene is TRBV2, the J gene TRBJ1-1; D might be TRBD1 (5 bases). Germline lookup yields CDR1 SNHLY and CDR2 FYNNEI. The CDR3 is made up of 13 amino acids. With 4 bases removed from V and 0 bases from J, the gap between germline ends came to 6 bases. CDR3 region: CASSGQMNTEAFF. CDR3 sequence (DNA): TGTGCCAGCAGTGGACAGATGAACACTGAAGCTTTCTTT. Using reference TRBV2 and TRBJ1-1 for the parts outside the CDR3, the full variable domain is EPEVTQTPSHQVTQMGQEVILRCVPISNHLYFYWYRQILGQKVEFLVSFYNNEISEKSEIFDDQFSVERPDGSNFTLKIRSTKLEDSAMYFCASSGQMNTEAFFGQGTRLTVV.

V and J are TRBV2 and TRBJ2-2, with D tentatively TRBD1 (5 bases). Germline-derived CDR1 and CDR2 are SNHLY and FYNNEI. V was cut by 2 bases and J by 6 bases, with 13 bases left in between. The CDR3 has 15 amino acids. Here the CDR3 reads CASSEMGAQAGELFF. CDR3 nucleotide sequence: TGTGCCAGCAGTGAAATGGGCGCACAGGCCGGGGAGCTGTTTTTT.

This rearrangement joins TRBV29-1 to TRBJ1-2; 8 bases align to TRBD1. The V segment lost 7 bases and the J segment 4 bases; nucleotides outside the gene matches: 8. The CDR3 sequence is 13 residues long. Germline CDR1 reads SQVTM; CDR2 reads ANQGSEA. CDR3 coding DNA: TGCAGCGCCGACACAGGGGGAGGCTATGGCTACACCTTC. This codes for CSADTGGGYGYTF.

J is TRBJ1-3 and V is TRBV5-6; TRBD1 might be the D (5 bases). CDR1 is SGHDT, CDR2 YYEEEE, per germline. The CDR3 has 17 residues. With 1 base removed from V and 3 bases from J, the gap between germline ends came to 17 bases. CDR3 in DNA: TGTGCCAGCAGCTTGACGACAGAACCCATTTTTGGAAACACCATATATTTT. Protein product: CASSLTTEPIFGNTIYF.

The CDR3 loop is CASSATQDTQYF. CDR3 DNA sequence: TGTGCCAGCAGCGCGACACAAGATACGCAGTATTTT. The chain joins TRBV7-3 to TRBJ2-3; D gene uncertain. The germline V gene encodes CDR1 SGHTA and CDR2 FQGTGA. The CDR3 has 12 amino acids. V lost 5 bases, J lost 5 bases, and 8 bases lay in between.

The sample holds a few counts of this clone. The chain employs TRBV5-1 and TRBJ2-7; D uncertain. Trimming left V 0 bases short and J 3 bases short, with 10 bases between. The CDR3 consists of 14 residues. Germline-derived CDR1 and CDR2 are SGHRS and YFSETQ. The CDR3 sequence is CASSLGEVGYEQYF. The CDR3, as DNA: TGCGCCAGCAGCTTGGGAGAAGTCGGCTACGAGCAGTACTTC.

The rearrangement links TRBV29-1 to TRBJ2-1; perhaps TRBD2 as D (6 bases). From germline, CDR1 is SQVTM and CDR2 ANQGSEA. Trimming took 7 bases from V and 0 from J, leaving 10 bases between them. CDR3 length: 13 residues. CDR3 sequence (DNA): TGCAGCGGCGGGGCGGCCTCCTACAATGAGCAGTTCTTC. Translated, it gives CSGGAASYNEQFF.

This chain links TRBV19 with TRBJ2-2; D not certain. The V and J ends lost 4 bases and 5 bases respectively, with 5 bases between them. The CDR3 is 12 amino acids. Per germline, CDR1 LNHDA and CDR2 SQIVND (reference sequence). The CDR3 sequence: CASSTYTGELFF. CDR3 in DNA: TGTGCCAGTAGTACCTATACCGGGGAGCTGTTTTTT.